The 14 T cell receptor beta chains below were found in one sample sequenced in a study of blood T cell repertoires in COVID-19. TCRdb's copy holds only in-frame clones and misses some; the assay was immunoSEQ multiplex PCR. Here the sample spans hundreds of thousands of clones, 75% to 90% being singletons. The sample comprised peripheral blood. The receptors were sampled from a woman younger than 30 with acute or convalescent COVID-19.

The CDR3 DNA reads as TGTGCCAGCAGGTTCGAGCTGGACACTGAAGCTTTCTTT. Amino acids: CASRFELDTEAFF. The chain is built from TRBV2 and TRBJ1-1; D is unresolved. V was trimmed by 6 bases and J by 3 bases, leaving 11 bases between them. Germline CDR1 and CDR2: SNHLY and FYNNEI. CDR3 length: 13 residues.

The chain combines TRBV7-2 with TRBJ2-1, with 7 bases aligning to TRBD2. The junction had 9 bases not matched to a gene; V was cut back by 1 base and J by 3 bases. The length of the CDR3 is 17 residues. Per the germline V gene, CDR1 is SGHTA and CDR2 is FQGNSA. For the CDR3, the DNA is TGTGCCAGCAGCTTAGTCGGCGGGGGAGTTTACTACAATGAGCAGTTCTTC. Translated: CASSLVGGGVYYNEQFF.

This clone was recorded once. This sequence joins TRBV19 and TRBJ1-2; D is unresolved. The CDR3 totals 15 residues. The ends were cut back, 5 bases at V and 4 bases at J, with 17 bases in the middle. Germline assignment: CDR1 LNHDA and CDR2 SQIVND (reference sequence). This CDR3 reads CASSPDFIPRYGYTF. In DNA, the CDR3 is TGTGCCAGTAGTCCAGACTTTATCCCTCGCTATGGCTACACCTTC.

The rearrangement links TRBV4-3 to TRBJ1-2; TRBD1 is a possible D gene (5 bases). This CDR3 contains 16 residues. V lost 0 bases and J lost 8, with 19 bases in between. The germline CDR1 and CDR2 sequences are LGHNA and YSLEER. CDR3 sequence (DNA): TGCGCCAGCAGCCAAGATCTTTTGGGGGGAACGGGAGGCTACACCTTC. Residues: CASSQDLLGGTGGYTF.

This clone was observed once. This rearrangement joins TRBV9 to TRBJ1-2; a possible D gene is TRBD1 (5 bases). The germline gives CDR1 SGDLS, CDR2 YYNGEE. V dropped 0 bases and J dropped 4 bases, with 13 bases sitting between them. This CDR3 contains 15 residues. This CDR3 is CASSVDWGASYGYTF. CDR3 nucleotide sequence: TGTGCCAGCAGCGTAGATTGGGGCGCATCCTATGGCTACACCTTC.

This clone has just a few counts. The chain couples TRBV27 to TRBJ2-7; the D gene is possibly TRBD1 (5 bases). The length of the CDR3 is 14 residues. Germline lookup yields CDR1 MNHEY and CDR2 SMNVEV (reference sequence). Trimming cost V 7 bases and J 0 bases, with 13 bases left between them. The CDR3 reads CASKETGPSYEQYF. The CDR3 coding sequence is TGTGCCAGCAAAGAAACAGGTCCCTCCTACGAGCAGTACTTC.

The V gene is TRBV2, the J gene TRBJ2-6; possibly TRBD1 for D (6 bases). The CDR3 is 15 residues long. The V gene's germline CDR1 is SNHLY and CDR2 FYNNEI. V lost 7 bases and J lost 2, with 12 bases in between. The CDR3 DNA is TGTGCCAGCAAACAGGGCGCCCCTGGGGCCAACGTCCTGACTTTC. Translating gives CASKQGAPGANVLTF.

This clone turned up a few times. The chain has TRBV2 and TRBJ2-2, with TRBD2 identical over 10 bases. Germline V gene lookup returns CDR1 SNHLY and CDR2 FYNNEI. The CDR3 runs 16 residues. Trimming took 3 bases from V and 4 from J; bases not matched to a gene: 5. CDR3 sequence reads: CASSDWTSGLTGELFF. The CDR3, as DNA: TGTGCCAGCAGTGATTGGACTAGCGGCCTCACCGGGGAGCTGTTTTTT.

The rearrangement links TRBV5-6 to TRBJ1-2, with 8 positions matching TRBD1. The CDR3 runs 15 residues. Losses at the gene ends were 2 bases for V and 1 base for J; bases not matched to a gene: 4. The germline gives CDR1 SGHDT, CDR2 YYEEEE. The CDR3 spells CASSFRTGRNYGYTF. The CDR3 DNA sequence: TGTGCCAGCAGCTTTCGGACAGGGCGTAACTATGGCTACACCTTC.

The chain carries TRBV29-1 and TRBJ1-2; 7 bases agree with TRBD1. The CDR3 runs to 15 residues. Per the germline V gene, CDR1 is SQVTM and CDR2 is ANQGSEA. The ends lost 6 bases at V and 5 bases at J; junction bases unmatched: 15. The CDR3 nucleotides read TGCAGCGTACACGACAGGGTGCGGCCCCCTTATGGCTACACCTTC. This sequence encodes CSVHDRVRPPYGYTF. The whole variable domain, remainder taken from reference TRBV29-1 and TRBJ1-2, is SAVISQKPSRDICQRGTSLTIQCQVDSQVTMMFWYRQQPGQSLTLIATANQGSEATYESGFVIDKFPISRPNLTFSTLTVSNMSPEDSSIYLCSVHDRVRPPYGYTFGSGTRLTVV.

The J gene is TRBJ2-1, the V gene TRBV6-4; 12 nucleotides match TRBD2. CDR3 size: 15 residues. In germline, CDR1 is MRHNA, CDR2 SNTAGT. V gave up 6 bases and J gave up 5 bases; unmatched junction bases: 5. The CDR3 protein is CASSLRTSGNNEQFF. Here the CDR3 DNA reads TGTGCCAGCAGCCTCAGGACTAGCGGGAACAATGAGCAGTTCTTC.

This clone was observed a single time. This chain's CDR3 is CASSLSGEPSQPQHF. The CDR3 DNA follows: TGTGCCAGCAGTTTATCGGGGGAACCCTCTCAGCCCCAGCATTTT. This rearrangement joins TRBV28 to TRBJ1-5; possibly TRBD1 for D (5 bases). V was clipped by 1 base and J by 6 bases, with 13 bases between them. This CDR3 comprises 15 residues. Germline CDR1 MDHEN, CDR2 SYDVKM.

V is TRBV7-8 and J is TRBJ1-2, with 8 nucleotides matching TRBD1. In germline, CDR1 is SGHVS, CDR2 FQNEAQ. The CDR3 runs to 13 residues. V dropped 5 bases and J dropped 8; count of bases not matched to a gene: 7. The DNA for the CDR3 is TGTGCCAGCAGCCTGGACAGGGCGGGGGGCTACACCTTC. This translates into CASSLDRAGGYTF. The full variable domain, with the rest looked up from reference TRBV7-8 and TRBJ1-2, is GAGVSQSPRYKVAKRGQDVALRCDPISGHVSLFWYQQALGQGPEFLTYFQNEAQLDKSGLPSDRFFAERPEGSVSTLKIQRTQQEDSAVYLCASSLDRAGGYTFGSGTRLTVV.

CDR3 protein: CASSSRGEVNTEAFF. The CDR3 DNA follows: TGTGCCAGCAGTTCCCGTGGGGAGGTGAACACTGAAGCTTTCTTT. The chain links TRBV6-2 or TRBV6-3 to TRBJ1-1, with D unclear. Trimming left V 4 bases short and J 0 bases short, with 12 bases between. The length of the CDR3 is 15 residues. CDR1 and CDR2 (germline): MNHEY, SVGEGT.